The rows below give T cell receptor beta chains drawn from one sample of a study of shared clonotypes between healthy human individuals. Clones were read by immunoSEQ multiplex PCR, and TCRdb kept only the in-frame ones, dropping some. The table has millions of clones, 90% to 95% seen once. Material: naive CD8+ T cells from PBMCs. These receptors were taken from a man younger than 35 in good health. Some clones in this sample may be carry-over from other donors' samples. Both conserved end residues are part of each CDR3. The D gene is left open where the match is weak. Only part of the rows carry a size: once, few, many, or a class if the clone is expanded.

J: TRBJ1-2; length: 12; V: TRBV28; size: .; D: .; DNA: TGTGCCAGCAGTCCCAGAAGCTATGGCTACACCTTC; CDR3: CASSPRSYGYTF
J: TRBJ1-2; length: 15; V: TRBV27; size: .; D: .; DNA: TGTGCCAGCAGTCCGAGGGGGGATTGGAACTATGGCTACACCTTC; CDR3: CASSPRGDWNYGYTF
J: TRBJ2-7; length: 15; V: TRBV29-1; size: .; D: .; DNA: TGCAGCGTTGAAGGGTTCAGGGATGGGGGGTACGAGCAGTACTTC; CDR3: CSVEGFRDGGYEQYF
J: TRBJ1-1; length: 17; V: TRBV5-1; size: .; D: .; DNA: TGCGCCAGCAGCTTGGCCTATCGGACGAATCCAGGGCCTGAAGCTTTCTTT; CDR3: CASSLAYRTNPGPEAFF
J: TRBJ1-2; length: 15; V: TRBV19; size: .; D: TRBD1; DNA: TGTGCCAGTAGTCAATGGGACAGGGCTTGGGATGGCTACACCTTC; CDR3: CASSQWDRAWDGYTF
J: TRBJ2-7; length: 16; V: TRBV6-1; size: .; D: .; DNA: TGTGCCAGCAGTGAACGGATCTCAGGGTTCGTCTACGAGCAGTACTTC; CDR3: CASSERISGFVYEQYF
J: TRBJ2-5; length: 16; V: TRBV19; size: .; D: .; DNA: TGTGCCAGTAGTATAGATCAAGGGACAACACAAGAGACCCAGTACTTC; CDR3: CASSIDQGTTQETQYF
J: TRBJ1-2; length: 13; V: TRBV5-1; size: .; D: .; DNA: TGCGCCAGCAGCGACGGGACGGATTATGGCTACACCTTC; CDR3: CASSDGTDYGYTF
J: TRBJ1-1; length: 14; V: TRBV27; size: .; D: .; DNA: TGTGCCAGCAGTTTTCTGGGGGTGAGAGCTGAAGCTTTCTTT; CDR3: CASSFLGVRAEAFF
J: TRBJ2-7; length: 13; V: TRBV5-6; size: .; D: TRBD1; DNA: TGTGCCAGCAGCTGGGACAGGGGTTACGAGCAGTACTTC; CDR3: CASSWDRGYEQYF
J: TRBJ2-7; length: 15; V: TRBV29-1; size: .; D: .; DNA: TGCAGCGTTGAAATCGTGGGGAGGGGGCGGTACGAGCAGTACTTC; CDR3: CSVEIVGRGRYEQYF
J: TRBJ2-7; length: 11; V: TRBV10-1; size: .; D: .; DNA: TGCGCCAGCAGCCAGGGATACGAGCAGTACTTC; CDR3: CASSQGYEQYF
J: TRBJ2-7; length: 16; V: TRBV4-3; size: once; D: TRBD1; DNA: TGCGCCAGCAGCCAAGATCCGGGGACAGGCGCGTACGAGCAGTACTTC; CDR3: CASSQDPGTGAYEQYF
J: TRBJ1-5; length: 14; V: TRBV27; size: .; D: .; DNA: TGTGCCAGCAGTTCAACGAGGGTGAATCAGCCCCAGCATTTT; CDR3: CASSSTRVNQPQHF
J: TRBJ2-7; length: 14; V: TRBV7-3; size: .; D: .; DNA: TGTGCCAGCGCCCCCGCGGGGACCTCCTACGAGCAGTACTTC; CDR3: CASAPAGTSYEQYF
J: TRBJ2-5; length: 16; V: TRBV27; size: .; D: TRBD1; DNA: TGTGCCAGCAGAAGGGGGCGCGACGAAGCTCAAGAGACCCAGTACTTC; CDR3: CASRRGRDEAQETQYF
J: TRBJ1-4; length: 15; V: TRBV27; size: .; D: .; DNA: TGTGCCAGCAGTTACCGGTGGGAGGGAGCTGAAAAACTGTTTTTT; CDR3: CASSYRWEGAEKLFF
J: TRBJ1-5; length: 14; V: TRBV19; size: .; D: .; DNA: TGTGCCAGTAGTGTTGGACAAGGAAATCAGCCCCAGCATTTT; CDR3: CASSVGQGNQPQHF
J: TRBJ2-2; length: 17; V: TRBV27; size: .; D: TRBD2; DNA: TGTGCCAGCAGTTCGAGAACTAGCGGGAGAGAGACCGGGGAGCTGTTTTTT; CDR3: CASSSRTSGRETGELFF
J: TRBJ1-2; length: 14; V: TRBV28; size: .; D: .; DNA: TGTGCCAGCAGCCCGGGCCCTTTCAACTATGGCTACACCTTC; CDR3: CASSPGPFNYGYTF
J: TRBJ2-7; length: 14; V: TRBV10-3; size: .; D: .; DNA: TGTGCCATCAGTGAACGGGCAGGGAACTACGAGCAGTACTTC; CDR3: CAISERAGNYEQYF
J: TRBJ1-1; length: 16; V: TRBV9; size: .; D: .; DNA: TGTGCCAGCAGCGTAGGCAGGGACCGGGTGAACACTGAAGCTTTCTTT; CDR3: CASSVGRDRVNTEAFF
J: TRBJ2-7; length: 15; V: TRBV19; size: .; D: .; DNA: TGTGCCAGTAGTATAGACGAACAAGGACCCTACGAGCAGTACTTC; CDR3: CASSIDEQGPYEQYF
J: TRBJ1-2; length: 13; V: TRBV6-5; size: .; D: .; DNA: TGTGCCAGCAGTTACTCACGGGCCTATGGCTACACCTTC; CDR3: CASSYSRAYGYTF
J: TRBJ2-5; length: 14; V: TRBV27; size: .; D: .; DNA: TGTGCCAGCAATCCATATGGTCCGGAGGAGACCCAGTACTTC; CDR3: CASNPYGPEETQYF
J: TRBJ2-1; length: 14; V: TRBV27; size: .; D: .; DNA: TGTGCCAGCAGTGGGGGTAGCGAGTACAATGAGCAGTTCTTC; CDR3: CASSGGSEYNEQFF
J: TRBJ2-7; length: 13; V: TRBV6-5; size: once; D: TRBD1; DNA: TGTGCCAGCACGGACAGGGGGCTGTACGAGCAGTACTTC; CDR3: CASTDRGLYEQYF
J: TRBJ1-5; length: 14; V: TRBV5-8; size: .; D: .; DNA: TGTGCCAGCACCTTATGGGGGGCTAGTCAGCCCCAGCATTTT; CDR3: CASTLWGASQPQHF
J: TRBJ2-2; length: 17; V: TRBV13; size: .; D: TRBD2; DNA: TGTGCCAGCAGCTTATTCGGACTAGCGGGAGACACCGGGGAGCTGTTTTTT; CDR3: CASSLFGLAGDTGELFF
J: TRBJ2-2; length: 11; V: TRBV27; size: .; D: .; DNA: TGTGCCAGCACCGGGTACGGGGAGCTGTTTTTT; CDR3: CASTGYGELFF
J: TRBJ2-5; length: 18; V: TRBV5-5; size: .; D: TRBD1; DNA: TGTGCCAGCAGCCGCACCGGGACAGGGGAATTTTTTTGGGAGACCCAGTACTTC; CDR3: CASSRTGTGEFFWETQYF
J: TRBJ2-7; length: 13; V: TRBV29-1; size: .; D: TRBD2; DNA: TGCAGCGGACGGGCGGGAGTGGGGTACGAGCAGTACTTC; CDR3: CSGRAGVGYEQYF
J: TRBJ2-1; length: 15; V: TRBV29-1; size: .; D: TRBD2; DNA: TGCAGCGTTCTCCCTAGCGGGAGAATAATGAATGAGCAGTTCTTC; CDR3: CSVLPSGRIMNEQFF
J: TRBJ2-7; length: 13; V: TRBV5-4; size: once; D: .; DNA: TGTGCCAGCAGCATCGGACAGAGCTACGAGCAGTACTTC; CDR3: CASSIGQSYEQYF
J: TRBJ2-7; length: 16; V: TRBV19; size: .; D: TRBD2; DNA: TGTGCCAGTAGTATTTCGGGACTAGCGTCCTCCTACGAGCAGTACTTC; CDR3: CASSISGLASSYEQYF
J: TRBJ2-7; length: 12; V: TRBV11-2; size: .; D: .; DNA: TGTGCCAGCAGCTCCTACTCCTACGAGCAGTACTTC; CDR3: CASSSYSYEQYF
J: TRBJ1-1; length: 13; V: TRBV5-5; size: .; D: .; DNA: TGTGCCAGCAGCGCCTCCCCAGGGTCTGAAGCTTTCTTT; CDR3: CASSASPGSEAFF
J: TRBJ2-7; length: 16; V: TRBV5-6; size: once; D: TRBD2; DNA: TGTGCCAGCAGCTTGGGTGGCGTGACTAGCGGCTACGAGCAGTACTTC; CDR3: CASSLGGVTSGYEQYF
J: TRBJ1-2; length: 14; V: TRBV4-2; size: once; D: TRBD1; DNA: TGTGCCAGCAGCCCCGGACAGGGCAACTATGGCTACACCTTC; CDR3: CASSPGQGNYGYTF
J: TRBJ2-1; length: 13; V: TRBV27; size: .; D: TRBD2; DNA: TGTGCCAGCCTAGGACTAGAGGGCAATGAGCAGTTCTTC; CDR3: CASLGLEGNEQFF
J: TRBJ2-5; length: 18; V: TRBV7-9; size: .; D: TRBD2; DNA: TGTGCCAGCAGCTTAAATGGACTAGCACCCGAGGCGACAGAGACCCAGTACTTC; CDR3: CASSLNGLAPEATETQYF
J: TRBJ1-1; length: 15; V: TRBV4-3; size: few; D: TRBD1; DNA: TGCGCCAGCAGCTACCGGACAGGTATGAACACTGAAGCTTTCTTT; CDR3: CASSYRTGMNTEAFF
J: TRBJ1-4; length: 15; V: TRBV5-1; size: .; D: .; DNA: TGCGCCAGCAGCCCCCCTGGGCAGCACAATGAAAAACTGTTTTTT; CDR3: CASSPPGQHNEKLFF
J: TRBJ2-3; length: 12; V: TRBV12-5; size: .; D: .; DNA: TGTGCTAGTGGTTTTGCGGGGGATACGCAGTATTTT; CDR3: CASGFAGDTQYF
J: TRBJ2-5; length: 16; V: TRBV9; size: .; D: TRBD2; DNA: TGTGCCAGCAGCGTAGCCGGGTCTAGCGGACAAGAGACCCAGTACTTC; CDR3: CASSVAGSSGQETQYF
J: TRBJ1-2; length: 14; V: TRBV5-1; size: .; D: .; DNA: TGCGCCAGCAGCTGGGAAACTATGGACTATGGCTACACCTTC; CDR3: CASSWETMDYGYTF